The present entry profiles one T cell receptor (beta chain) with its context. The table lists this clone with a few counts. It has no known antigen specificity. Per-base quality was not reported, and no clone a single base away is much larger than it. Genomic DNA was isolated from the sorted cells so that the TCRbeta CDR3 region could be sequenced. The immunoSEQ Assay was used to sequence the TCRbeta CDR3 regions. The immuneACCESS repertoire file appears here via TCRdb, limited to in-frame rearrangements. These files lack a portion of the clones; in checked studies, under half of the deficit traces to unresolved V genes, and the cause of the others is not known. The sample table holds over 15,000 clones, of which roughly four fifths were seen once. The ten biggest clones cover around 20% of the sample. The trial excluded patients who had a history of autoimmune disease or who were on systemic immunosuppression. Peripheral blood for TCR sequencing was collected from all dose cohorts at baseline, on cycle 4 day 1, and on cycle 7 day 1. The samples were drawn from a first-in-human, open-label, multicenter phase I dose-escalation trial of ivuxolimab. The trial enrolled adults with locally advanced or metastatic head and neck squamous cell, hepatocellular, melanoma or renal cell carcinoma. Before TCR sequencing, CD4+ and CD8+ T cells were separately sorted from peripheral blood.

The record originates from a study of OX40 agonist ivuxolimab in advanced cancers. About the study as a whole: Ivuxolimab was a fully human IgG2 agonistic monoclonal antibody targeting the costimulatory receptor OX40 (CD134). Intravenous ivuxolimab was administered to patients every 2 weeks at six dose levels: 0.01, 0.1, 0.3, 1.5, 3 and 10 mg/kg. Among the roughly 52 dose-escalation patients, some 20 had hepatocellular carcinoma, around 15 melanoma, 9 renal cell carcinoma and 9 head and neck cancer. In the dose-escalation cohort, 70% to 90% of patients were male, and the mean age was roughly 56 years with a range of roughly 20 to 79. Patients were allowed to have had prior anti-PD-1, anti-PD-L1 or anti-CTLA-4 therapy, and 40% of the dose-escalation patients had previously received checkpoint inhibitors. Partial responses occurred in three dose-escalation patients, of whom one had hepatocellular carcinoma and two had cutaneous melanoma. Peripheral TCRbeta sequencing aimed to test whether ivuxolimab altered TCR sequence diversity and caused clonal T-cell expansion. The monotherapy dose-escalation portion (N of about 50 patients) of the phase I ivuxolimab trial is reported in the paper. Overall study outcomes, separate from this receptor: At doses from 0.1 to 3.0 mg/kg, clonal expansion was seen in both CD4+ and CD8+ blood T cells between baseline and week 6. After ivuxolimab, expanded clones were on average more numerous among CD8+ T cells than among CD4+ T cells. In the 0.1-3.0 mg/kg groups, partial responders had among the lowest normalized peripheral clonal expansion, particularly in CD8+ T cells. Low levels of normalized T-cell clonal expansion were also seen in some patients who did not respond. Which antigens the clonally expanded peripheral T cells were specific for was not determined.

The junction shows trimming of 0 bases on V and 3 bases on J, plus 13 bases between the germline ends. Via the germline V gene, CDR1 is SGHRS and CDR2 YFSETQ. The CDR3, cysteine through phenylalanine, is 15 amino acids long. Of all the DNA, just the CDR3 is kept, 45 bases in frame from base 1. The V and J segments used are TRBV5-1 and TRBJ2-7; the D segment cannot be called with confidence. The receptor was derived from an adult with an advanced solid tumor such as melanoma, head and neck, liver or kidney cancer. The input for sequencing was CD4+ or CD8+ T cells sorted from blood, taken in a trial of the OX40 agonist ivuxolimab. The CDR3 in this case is CASSLAGRANYEQYF. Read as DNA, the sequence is TGCGCCAGCAGCTTGGCGGGCCGGGCTAACTACGAGCAGTACTTC.